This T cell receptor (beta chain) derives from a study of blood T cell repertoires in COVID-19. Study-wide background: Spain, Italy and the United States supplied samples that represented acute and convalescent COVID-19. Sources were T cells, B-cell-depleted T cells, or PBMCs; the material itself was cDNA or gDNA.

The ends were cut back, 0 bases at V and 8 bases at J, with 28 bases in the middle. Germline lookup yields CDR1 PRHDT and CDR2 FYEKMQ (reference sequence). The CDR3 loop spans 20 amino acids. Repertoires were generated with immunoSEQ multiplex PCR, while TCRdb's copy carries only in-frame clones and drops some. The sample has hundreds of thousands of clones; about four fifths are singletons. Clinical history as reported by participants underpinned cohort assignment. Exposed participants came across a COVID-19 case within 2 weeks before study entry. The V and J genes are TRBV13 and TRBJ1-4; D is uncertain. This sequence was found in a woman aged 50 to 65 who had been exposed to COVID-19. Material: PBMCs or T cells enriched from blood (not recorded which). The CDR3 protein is CASSLGPLFHSEKDYEKLFF. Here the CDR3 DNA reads TGTGCCAGCAGCTTAGGCCCCTTATTTCATTCCGAAAAGGACTACGAAAAACTGTTTTTT.